These T cell receptor beta chains were read from a single sample in a study of T cell clones after liver transplantation. Repertoires were generated with immunoSEQ multiplex PCR, while TCRdb's copy carries only in-frame clones and drops some. The sample lists around 100,000 clones, 75% to 90% seen once, with approximately 0.93% in the top ten. The sample was CD4+ T cells from blood, taken before liver transplant. The receptors come from a human donor who received a liver transplant. CDR3s include the opening cysteine and the closing phenylalanine or tryptophan. A D gene is named only where the DNA matches it firmly. Some rows have no size entry. The others give once, few or many, or a class for an expanded clone.

j_call d_call clone_size v_call cdr3_aa cdr3_nt
TRBJ1-2 NA NA TRBV28 CASSFSPKGNYGYTF TGTGCCAGCAGTTTTAGCCCAAAGGGTAACTATGGCTACACCTTC
TRBJ1-2 NA few TRBV29-1 CSVEGTGAPYGYTF TGCAGCGTTGAAGGCACCGGGGCGCCCTATGGCTACACCTTC
TRBJ2-3 NA NA TRBV6-5 CASSYGGALTDTQYF TGTGCCAGCAGTTACGGCGGGGCGCTCACAGATACGCAGTATTTT
TRBJ2-3 TRBD2 NA TRBV10-3 CAISVGTSGTDTQYF TGTGCCATCAGTGTTGGGACTAGCGGCACAGATACGCAGTATTTT
TRBJ2-2 TRBD1 NA TRBV28 CASSEPGQGHTGELFF TGTGCCAGCAGCGAGCCGGGACAGGGGCACACCGGGGAGCTGTTTTTT
TRBJ2-7 NA NA TRBV5-1 CASSLVEGPLTYEQYF TGCGCCAGCAGCTTGGTAGAGGGTCCTTTGACCTACGAGCAGTACTTC
TRBJ2-1 NA NA TRBV11-3 CASPPGWWGSSYNEQFF TGTGCCAGCCCCCCGGGTTGGTGGGGTAGCTCCTACAATGAGCAGTTCTTC
TRBJ1-2 TRBD1 NA TRBV4-3 CASSQDSRAGQGPGYTF TGCGCCAGCAGCCAAGATAGTCGTGCGGGACAGGGACCAGGCTACACCTTC
TRBJ1-6 NA few TRBV11-2 CASSLDHNSPLHF TGTGCCAGCAGCTTAGACCATAATTCACCCCTCCACTTT
TRBJ1-1 NA NA TRBV18 CASSPQGQGNTEAFF TGTGCCAGCTCACCACAAGGGCAGGGAAACACTGAAGCTTTCTTT
TRBJ2-7 NA NA TRBV11-2 CASSPLMGYEQYF TGTGCCAGCAGCCCGTTAATGGGATACGAGCAGTACTTC
TRBJ1-2 NA NA TRBV4-1 CASSRQGSNYGYTF TGCGCTAGCAGCCGCCAGGGATCTAACTATGGCTACACCTTC
TRBJ1-3 NA NA TRBV5-4 CASSLGGAAGSGNTIYF TGTGCCAGCAGCTTGGGAGGGGCTGCCGGCTCTGGAAACACCATATATTTT
TRBJ2-2 TRBD2 NA TRBV7-2 CASSLGGPLAGVWTGELFF TGTGCCAGCAGCTTAGGAGGTCCCCTAGCGGGAGTATGGACCGGGGAGCTGTTTTTT
TRBJ2-5 NA NA TRBV6-5 CASSPLGGGKKTQYF TGTGCCAGCAGCCCGTTAGGGGGAGGGAAGAAGACCCAGTACTTC